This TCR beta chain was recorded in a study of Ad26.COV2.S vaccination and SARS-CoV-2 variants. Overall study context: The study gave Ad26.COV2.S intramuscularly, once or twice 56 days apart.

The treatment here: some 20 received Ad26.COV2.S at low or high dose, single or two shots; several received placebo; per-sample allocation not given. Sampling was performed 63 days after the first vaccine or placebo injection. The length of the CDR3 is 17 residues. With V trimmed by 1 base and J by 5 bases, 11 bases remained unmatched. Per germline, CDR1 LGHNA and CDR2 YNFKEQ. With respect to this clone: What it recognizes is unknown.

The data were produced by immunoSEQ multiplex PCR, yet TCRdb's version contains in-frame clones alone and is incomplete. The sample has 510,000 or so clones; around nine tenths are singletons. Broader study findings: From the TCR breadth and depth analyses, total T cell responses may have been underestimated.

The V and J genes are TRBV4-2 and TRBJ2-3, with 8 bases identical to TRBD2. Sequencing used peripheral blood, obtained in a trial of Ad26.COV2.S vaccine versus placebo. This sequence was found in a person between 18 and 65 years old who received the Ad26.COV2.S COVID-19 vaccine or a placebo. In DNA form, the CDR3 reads TGTGCCAGCAGCCAAGCTATAGCGGGATCGGTGGGAGATACGCAGTATTTT. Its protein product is CASSQAIAGSVGDTQYF.